This T cell receptor (beta chain) was captured in a study of T cell responses to AZD1222 COVID-19 vaccine. Study-wide points: Epitopes outside B.1.351 and B.1.1.7 mutated regions reportedly drew nearly half of spike TCRs.

Of note for this clone: Its antigen is currently unknown.

Assay used: immunoSEQ multiplex PCR; TCRdb lists only in-frame clones, some missing. The profile covers around 120,000 clones, with about 82% appearing a single time and roughly a sixth taken by the ten largest. The sequence derives from an adult who received the AZD1222 COVID-19 vaccine. The sample was peripheral blood, taken 28 days after the second AZD1222 dose.

The CDR3 loop is CASSQDRLMNTEAFF. The DNA for the CDR3 is TGTGCCAGCAGCCAAGACAGACTAATGAACACTGAAGCTTTCTTT. The chain couples TRBV14 to TRBJ1-1; D uncertain. The CDR3 contains 15 residues. The V end lost 0 bases, the J end lost 0 bases, and 8 bases lay between the germline ends. Per germline, CDR1 SGHDN and CDR2 FVKESK.